This TCR beta chain was sequenced during a study of blood T cell repertoires in COVID-19. Study-level background: Italy, Spain and the United States were the sources of the convalescent and acute COVID-19 samples.

Clones were read by immunoSEQ multiplex PCR, and TCRdb kept only the in-frame ones, dropping some. The table has about 250,000 clones, more than 75% seen once. The V and J ends lost 5 bases and 5 bases, in that order; junction bases with no gene match: 5. The V gene's germline CDR1 is MNHEY and CDR2 SMNVEV (reference sequence). There are 13 residues in the CDR3. Cohorts were assigned according to the clinical history that participants reported. Each recovered donor of Cohort 3 presented with two negative PCRs, clearance, or symptom resolution. The TCR sequence derives from a middle-aged man who had recovered from COVID-19. Input material: PBMCs or T cells enriched from blood (not recorded which). This rearrangement joins TRBV27 to TRBJ1-2, with 7 bases aligning to TRBD1. Here the CDR3 reads CASSREGAYGYTF. DNA of the CDR3: TGTGCCAGCAGTCGAGAGGGGGCGTATGGCTACACCTTC.